Detailed here is one T cell receptor (beta chain). What it recognizes is unknown. These data come from a study of T cell responses to AZD1222 COVID-19 vaccine. About the study: Timing groups of about 4 and about 12 weeks for second doses were pooled. Study conclusions and caveats: Donors were mostly white British, more females; clonal diversity possibly underestimated. Repertoires were collected only later (after the peak T cell response had occurred).

Data came from immunoSEQ multiplex PCR; TCRdb stores just in-frame clones and leaves some out. The data show around 100,000 clones, 80% to 95% seen once. The clonotype originates from an adult in good health. The input for sequencing was peripheral blood, taken on day 0 of AZD1222 vaccination.

In DNA, the CDR3 is TGTGCCAGCAGCTTACAGGAGGGACAGCCCCAGCATTTT. Amino acid sequence: CASSLQEGQPQHF. The rearrangement uses TRBV7-9 and TRBJ1-5; the D is unclear. Germline V gene sequence: CDR1 SEHNR, CDR2 FQNEAQ (reference sequence). There are 13 residues in the CDR3. V lost 2 bases to trimming and J lost 7 bases, with 9 bases between them.